The T cell receptor (beta chain) under discussion was sequenced for a study of OX40 agonist ivuxolimab in advanced cancers. Using immunoSEQ multiplex PCR, the repertoire was profiled, and TCRdb retains in-frame clones only, with some absent. The sample consists of tens of thousands of clones, roughly 94% of them appearing once. Germline CDR1 MNHNY, CDR2 SVGAGI (reference sequence). V lost 5 bases, J lost 5 bases, and 14 bases lay in between. The CDR3 length is 14 residues. The sequence was collected from an adult with an advanced solid tumor such as melanoma, head and neck, liver or kidney cancer. Sample: CD4+ or CD8+ T cells sorted from blood, taken in a trial of the OX40 agonist ivuxolimab. The genes are TRBV6-6 and TRBJ2-3; a possible D gene is TRBD1 (6 bases). The CDR3 loop is CASSRQATVDTQYF. The CDR3 region has the DNA TGTGCCAGCAGTCGACAGGCCACTGTAGATACGCAGTATTTT.